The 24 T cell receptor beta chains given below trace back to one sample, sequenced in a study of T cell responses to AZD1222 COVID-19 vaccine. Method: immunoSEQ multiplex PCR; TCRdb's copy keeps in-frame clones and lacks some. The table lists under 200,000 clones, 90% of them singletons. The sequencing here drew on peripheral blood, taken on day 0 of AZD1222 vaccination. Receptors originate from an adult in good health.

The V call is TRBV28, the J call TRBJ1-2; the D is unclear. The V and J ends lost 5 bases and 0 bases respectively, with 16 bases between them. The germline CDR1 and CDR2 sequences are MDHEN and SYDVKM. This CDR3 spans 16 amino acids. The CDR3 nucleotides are TGTGCCAGCAGTCCCCTGAGGGAGCAACCTAACTATGGCTACACCTTC. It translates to CASSPLREQPNYGYTF.

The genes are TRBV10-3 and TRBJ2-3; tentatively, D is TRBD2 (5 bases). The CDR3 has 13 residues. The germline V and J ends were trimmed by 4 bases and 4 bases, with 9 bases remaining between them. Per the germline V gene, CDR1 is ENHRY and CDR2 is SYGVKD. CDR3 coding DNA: TGTGCCATCAGTGCGGGGAATTCAGATACGCAGTATTTT. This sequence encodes CAISAGNSDTQYF.

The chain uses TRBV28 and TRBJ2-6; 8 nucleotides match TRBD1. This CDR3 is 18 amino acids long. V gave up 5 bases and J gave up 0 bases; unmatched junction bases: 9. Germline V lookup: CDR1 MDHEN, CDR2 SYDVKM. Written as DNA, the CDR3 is TGTGCCAGCAGTCCCAGGGGGCGAGGTGGCTCTGGGGCCAACGTCCTGACTTTC. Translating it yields CASSPRGRGGSGANVLTF.

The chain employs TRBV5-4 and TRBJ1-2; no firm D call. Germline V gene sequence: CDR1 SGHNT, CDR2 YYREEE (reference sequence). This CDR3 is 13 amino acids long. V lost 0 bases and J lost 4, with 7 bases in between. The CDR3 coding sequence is TGTGCCAGCAGCTTGGTGGCAGGCTATGGCTACACCTTC. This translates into CASSLVAGYGYTF.

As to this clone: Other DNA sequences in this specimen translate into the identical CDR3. CDR3 in amino acids: CASSYSTGGGYTF. CDR3 DNA: TGTGCCAGCAGTTACTCCACAGGAGGTGGCTACACCTTC. This chain connects TRBV6-5 to TRBJ1-2; D might be TRBD1 (5 bases). Trimming left V 0 bases short and J 7 bases short, with 9 bases between. The CDR3 is made up of 13 amino acids. From germline, CDR1 is MNHEY and CDR2 SVGAGI.

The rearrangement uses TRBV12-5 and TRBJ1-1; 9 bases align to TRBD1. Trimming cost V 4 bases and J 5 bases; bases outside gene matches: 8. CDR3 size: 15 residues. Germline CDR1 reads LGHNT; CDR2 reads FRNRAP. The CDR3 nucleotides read TGTGCTAGTGGTTATGACAGGGGGTTCGAGACTGAAGCTTTCTTT. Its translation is CASGYDRGFETEAFF. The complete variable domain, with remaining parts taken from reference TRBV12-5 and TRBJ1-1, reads DARVTQTPRHKVTEMGQEVTMRCQPILGHNTVFWYRQTMMQGLELLAYFRNRAPLDDSGMPKDRFSAEMPDATLATLKIQPSEPRDSAVYFCASGYDRGFETEAFFGQGTRLTVV.

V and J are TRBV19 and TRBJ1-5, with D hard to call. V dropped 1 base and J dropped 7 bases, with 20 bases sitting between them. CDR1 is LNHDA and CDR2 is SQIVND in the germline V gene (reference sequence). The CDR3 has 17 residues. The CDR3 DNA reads TGTGCCAGTAGTATAGCGCCCCGGTTCAAAAGAGGCCAGCCCCAGCATTTT. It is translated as CASSIAPRFKRGQPQHF.

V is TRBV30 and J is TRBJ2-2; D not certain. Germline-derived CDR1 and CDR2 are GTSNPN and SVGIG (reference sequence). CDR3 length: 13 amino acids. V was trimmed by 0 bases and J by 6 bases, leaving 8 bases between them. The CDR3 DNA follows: TGTGCCTGGAGTGTACGGCTAGCCGGGGAGCTGTTTTTT. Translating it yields CAWSVRLAGELFF. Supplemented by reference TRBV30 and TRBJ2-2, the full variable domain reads SQTIHQWPATLVQPVGSPLSLECTVEGTSNPNLYWYRQAAGRGLQLLFYSVGIGQISSEVPQNLSASRPQDRQFILSSKKLLLSDSGFYLCAWSVRLAGELFFGEGSRLTVL.

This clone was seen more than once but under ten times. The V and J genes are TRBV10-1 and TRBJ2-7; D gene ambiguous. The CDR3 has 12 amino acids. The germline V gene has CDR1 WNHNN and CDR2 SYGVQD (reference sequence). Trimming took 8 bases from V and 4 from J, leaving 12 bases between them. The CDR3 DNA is TGCGCCAGCCCCAATGGTCCATACGAGCAGTACTTC. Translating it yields CASPNGPYEQYF.

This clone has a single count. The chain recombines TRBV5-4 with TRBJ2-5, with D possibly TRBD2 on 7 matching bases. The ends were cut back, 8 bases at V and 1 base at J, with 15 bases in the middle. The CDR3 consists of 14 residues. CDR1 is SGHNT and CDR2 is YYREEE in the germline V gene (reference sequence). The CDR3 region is CASSGGRAQETQYF. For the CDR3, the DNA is TGTGCCAGTTCCGGGGGGCGGGCCCAAGAGACCCAGTACTTC.

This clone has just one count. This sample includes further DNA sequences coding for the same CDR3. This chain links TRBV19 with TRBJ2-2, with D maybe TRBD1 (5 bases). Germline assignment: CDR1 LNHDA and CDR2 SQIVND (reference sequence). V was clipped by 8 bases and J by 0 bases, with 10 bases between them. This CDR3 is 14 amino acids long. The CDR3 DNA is TGTGCCAGTTCCCTGACAGCGAACACCGGGGAGCTGTTTTTT. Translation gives CASSLTANTGELFF.

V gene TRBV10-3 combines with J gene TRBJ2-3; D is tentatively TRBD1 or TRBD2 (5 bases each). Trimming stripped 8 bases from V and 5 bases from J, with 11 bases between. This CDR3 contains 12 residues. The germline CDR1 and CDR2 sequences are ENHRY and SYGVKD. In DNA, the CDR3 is TGTGCCATCGGGGGTTGGGGAGATACGCAGTATTTT. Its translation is CAIGGWGDTQYF.

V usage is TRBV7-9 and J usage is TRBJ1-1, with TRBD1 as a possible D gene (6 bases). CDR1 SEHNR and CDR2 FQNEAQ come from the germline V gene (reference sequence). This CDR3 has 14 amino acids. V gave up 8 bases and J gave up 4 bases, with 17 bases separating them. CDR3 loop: CASGRAGASTEAFF. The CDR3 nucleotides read TGTGCCAGCGGCAGGGCAGGGGCGTCCACTGAAGCTTTCTTT.

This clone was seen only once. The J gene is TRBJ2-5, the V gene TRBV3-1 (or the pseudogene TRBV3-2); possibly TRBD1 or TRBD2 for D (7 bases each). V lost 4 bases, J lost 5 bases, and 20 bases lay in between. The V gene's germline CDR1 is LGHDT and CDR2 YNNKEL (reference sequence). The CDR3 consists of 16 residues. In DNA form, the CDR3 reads TGTGCCAGCAGCCGCAGTACAGGGGAAGCGGGGGAGACCCAGTACTTC. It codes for CASSRSTGEAGETQYF.

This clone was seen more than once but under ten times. In DNA form, the CDR3 reads TGTGCCAGCACCTTGAGAGGGGGTGAAGCTTTCTTT. The encoded protein is CASTLRGGEAFF. V and J are TRBV6-5 and TRBJ1-1; D is perhaps TRBD1 (6 bases). CDR3 length: 12 residues. V lost 7 bases, J lost 7 bases, and 13 bases lay in between. The germline CDR1 and CDR2 sequences are MNHEY and SVGAGI.

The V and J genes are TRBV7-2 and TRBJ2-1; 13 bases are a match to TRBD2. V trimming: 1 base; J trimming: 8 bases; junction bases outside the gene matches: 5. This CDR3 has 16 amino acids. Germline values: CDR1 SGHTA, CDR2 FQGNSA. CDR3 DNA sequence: TGTGCCAGCAGCTTAGTAGGACTAGCGGGGGTGGATGAGCAGTTCTTC. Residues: CASSLVGLAGVDEQFF.

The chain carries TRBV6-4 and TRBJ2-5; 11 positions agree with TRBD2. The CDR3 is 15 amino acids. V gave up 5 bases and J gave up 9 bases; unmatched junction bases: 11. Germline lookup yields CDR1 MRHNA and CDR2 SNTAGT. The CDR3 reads CASSKTSGTSEAQYF. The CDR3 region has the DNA TGTGCCAGCAGTAAGACTAGCGGGACCTCCGAGGCCCAGTACTTC.

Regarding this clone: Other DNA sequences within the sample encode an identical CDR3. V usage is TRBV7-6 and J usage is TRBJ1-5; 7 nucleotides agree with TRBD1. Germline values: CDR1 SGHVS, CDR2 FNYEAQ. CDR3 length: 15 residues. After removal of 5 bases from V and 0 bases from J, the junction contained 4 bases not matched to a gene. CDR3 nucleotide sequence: TGTGCCAGCAGCCTGGGGACAGATAGCAATCAGCCCCAGCATTTT. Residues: CASSLGTDSNQPQHF.

The CDR3 region is CASSQGTSIVTGELFF. CDR3 bases: TGTGCCAGCAGCCAAGGGACTAGCATTGTCACCGGGGAGCTGTTTTTT. The chain has TRBV3-1 (or the pseudogene TRBV3-2) and TRBJ2-2; the match to TRBD2 covers 8 bases. Trimming removed 1 base from V and 4 bases from J; junction bases left unmatched: 5. Germline loops: CDR1 LGHDT, CDR2 YNNKEL (reference sequence). This CDR3 has 16 amino acids.

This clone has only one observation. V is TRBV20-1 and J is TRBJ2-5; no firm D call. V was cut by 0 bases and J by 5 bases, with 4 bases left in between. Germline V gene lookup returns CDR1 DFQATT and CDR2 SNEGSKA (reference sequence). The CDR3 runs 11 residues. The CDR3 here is CSARDGETQYF. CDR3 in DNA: TGCAGTGCTAGAGATGGGGAGACCCAGTACTTC.

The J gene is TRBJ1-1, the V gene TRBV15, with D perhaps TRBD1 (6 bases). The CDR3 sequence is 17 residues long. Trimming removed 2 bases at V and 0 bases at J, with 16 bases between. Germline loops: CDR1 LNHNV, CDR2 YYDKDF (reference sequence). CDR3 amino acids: CATSRHYAGHMNTEAFF. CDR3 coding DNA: TGTGCCACCAGCAGACATTACGCGGGACACATGAACACTGAAGCTTTCTTT.

CDR3: CASRRLIGLSDSNQPQHF. The CDR3 DNA is TGTGCCAGCAGGAGACTAATAGGACTGTCTGATAGCAATCAGCCCCAGCATTTT. V gene TRBV5-8 combines with J gene TRBJ1-5, with D hard to call. The CDR3 is made up of 18 amino acids. Germline-derived CDR1 and CDR2 are SGHTS and YDEGEE. V was clipped by 5 bases and J by 0 bases, with 21 bases between them.

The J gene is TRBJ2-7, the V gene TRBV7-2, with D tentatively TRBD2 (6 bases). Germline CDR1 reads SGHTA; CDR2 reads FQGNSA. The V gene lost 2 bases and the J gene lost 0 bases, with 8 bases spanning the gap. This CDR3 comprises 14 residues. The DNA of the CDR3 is TGTGCCAGCAGCTTATGGGACTCCTCCTACGAGCAGTACTTC. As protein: CASSLWDSSYEQYF.

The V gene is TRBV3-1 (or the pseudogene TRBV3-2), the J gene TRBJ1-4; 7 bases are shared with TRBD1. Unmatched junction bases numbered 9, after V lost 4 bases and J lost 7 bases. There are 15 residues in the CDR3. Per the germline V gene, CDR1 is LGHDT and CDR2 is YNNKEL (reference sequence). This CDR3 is CASSLEGGSGEKLFF. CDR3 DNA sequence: TGTGCCAGCAGCCTGGAAGGGGGCTCCGGTGAAAAACTGTTTTTT.